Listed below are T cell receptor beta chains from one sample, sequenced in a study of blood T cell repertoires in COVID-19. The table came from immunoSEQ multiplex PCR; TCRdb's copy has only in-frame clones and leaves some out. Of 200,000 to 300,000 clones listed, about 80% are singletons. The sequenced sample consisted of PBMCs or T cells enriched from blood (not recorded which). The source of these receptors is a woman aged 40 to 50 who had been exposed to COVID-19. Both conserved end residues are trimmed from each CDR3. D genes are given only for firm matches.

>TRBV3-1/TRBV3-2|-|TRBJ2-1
ASSHTGVNEQF
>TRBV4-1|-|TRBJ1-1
ASSQESGAPLEAF
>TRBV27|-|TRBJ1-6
ASSLSGKTYSPLH
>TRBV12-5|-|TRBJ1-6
ASGLEAHSPLH
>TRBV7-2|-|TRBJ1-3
ASSLGAAYDSGNTIY
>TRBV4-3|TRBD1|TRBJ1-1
ASSFTGDVEAF
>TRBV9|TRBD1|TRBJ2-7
ASSVGGQGFNEQY
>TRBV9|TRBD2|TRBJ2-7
ASSRTSLETDEQY
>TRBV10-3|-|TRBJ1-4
AISEARGNWEKLF
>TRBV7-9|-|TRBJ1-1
ASSLSVNTEAF
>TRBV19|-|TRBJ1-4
ASSIGARVGEKLF
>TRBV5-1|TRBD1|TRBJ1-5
ASSLGDRESNQPQH
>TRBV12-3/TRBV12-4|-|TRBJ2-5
ASSTGAETQY
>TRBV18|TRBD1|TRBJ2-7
ASSEGASSSYEQY
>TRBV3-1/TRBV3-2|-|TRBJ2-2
ASSGRNTGELF
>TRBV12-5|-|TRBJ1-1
ASASGMNTEAF
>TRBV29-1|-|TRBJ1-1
SVGSRFGTEAF
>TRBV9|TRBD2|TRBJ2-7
ASSVGGGFREQY
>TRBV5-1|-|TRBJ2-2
ASSFQQGNTGELF
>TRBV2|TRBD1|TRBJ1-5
ASSDRVSGQPQH
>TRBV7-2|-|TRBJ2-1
ASSPGREQF
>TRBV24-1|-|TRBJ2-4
ATSDLNIQY
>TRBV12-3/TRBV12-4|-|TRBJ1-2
ASTRGGFGYT
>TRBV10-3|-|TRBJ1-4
AISEQTGGDEKLF
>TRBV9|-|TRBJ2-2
ASTLRGAGELF
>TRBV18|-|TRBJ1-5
ASSPGAGYSNQPQH
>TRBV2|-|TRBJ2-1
ASRSRNEQF
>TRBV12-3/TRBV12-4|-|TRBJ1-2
ASRTTSRGYT
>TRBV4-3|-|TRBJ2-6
ASKRLGSGANVLT
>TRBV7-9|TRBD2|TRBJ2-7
ASSSAPGTSPYEQY
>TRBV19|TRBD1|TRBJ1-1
ASTRGDSDITEAF
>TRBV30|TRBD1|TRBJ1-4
AWQQGFGEKLF
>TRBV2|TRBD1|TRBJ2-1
ASSGRPGTGTSGHEQF
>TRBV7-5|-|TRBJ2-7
ARSSWFARVREQY
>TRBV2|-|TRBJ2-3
ASRAGAGGDTQY
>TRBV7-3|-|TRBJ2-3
ASSLTGGPGDTQY
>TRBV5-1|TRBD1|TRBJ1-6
ASSVTGINSPLH
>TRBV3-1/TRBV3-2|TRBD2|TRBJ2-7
ATAGQEFYEQY
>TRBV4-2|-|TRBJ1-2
ASSQDGSYGYT
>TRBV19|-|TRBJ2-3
ASSTPRASGLQPGALDTQY
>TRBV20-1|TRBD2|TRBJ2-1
SASPSGGEQF
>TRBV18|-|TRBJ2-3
ASSPGQPSSTDTQY
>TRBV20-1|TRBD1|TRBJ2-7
SASYRGLSSYEQY
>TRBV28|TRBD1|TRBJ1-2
ATSKTGGNYGYT
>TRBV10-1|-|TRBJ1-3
ASSEGVSESSGNTIY
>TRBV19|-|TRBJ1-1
ASSSGSRQGGTEAF
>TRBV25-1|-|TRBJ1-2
ASSVFGTPGYT
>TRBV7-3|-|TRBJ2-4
ASSPSRAGANIQY
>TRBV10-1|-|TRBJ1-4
ASSLKPRAEKLF
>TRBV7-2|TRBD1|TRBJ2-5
ASSSHRGQETQY